These 28 T cell receptor beta chains came from one sample sequenced in a study of early T cells in non-severe SARS-CoV-2 infection. Each CDR3 protein gets one entry after TCRdb re-called the 5' RACE reads with MiXCR. The sample includes roughly 80,000 distinct CDR3 sequences, over 12% seen only once; the top ten take around 3%. Sequencing used whole blood. The receptors were gathered from an adult who was a healthcare worker with PCR-confirmed SARS-CoV-2 infection or an uninfected control (not recorded which).

This clonotype was found a few times. V is TRBV10-2 and J is TRBJ2-2, with 8 positions matching TRBD1. This CDR3 comprises 17 residues. The germline gives CDR1 WSHSY, CDR2 SAAADI. With V trimmed by 6 bases and J by 1 base, 10 bases remained unmatched. CDR3 loop: CASRLTSGTGNTGELFF. CDR3 sequence (DNA): TGCGCCAGCAGACTGACTTCCGGGACAGGGAACACCGGGGAGCTGTTTTTT.

There are a few counts of this clonotype. V usage is TRBV27 and J usage is TRBJ2-7; D unclear. The CDR3 sequence is 14 residues long. Trimming cost V 6 bases and J 0 bases, with 12 bases left between them. Germline V CDR1 and CDR2: MNHEY, SMNVEV (reference sequence). CDR3 coding DNA: TGTGCCAGCAGCATGGGCAGCACCTCCTACGAGCAGTACTTC. Its translation: CASSMGSTSYEQYF.

This clonotype was counted only a few times. The J gene is TRBJ1-2, the V gene TRBV4-1; 8 bases fit TRBD1. The CDR3 contains 15 residues. Losses at the gene ends were 0 bases for V and 4 bases for J; bases not matched to a gene: 4. The V gene's germline CDR1 is MGHRA and CDR2 YSYEKL. CDR3 loop: CASSQEPGGGYGYTF. As DNA, the CDR3 is TGCGCCAGCAGCCAAGAACCAGGGGGCGGCTATGGCTACACCTTC.

This clonotype has just a few counts. The CDR3: CASSEGPRSYPETQYF. CDR3 sequence (DNA): TGTGCCAGCAGTGAAGGTCCTAGATCGTATCCAGAGACCCAGTACTTC. V is TRBV6-1 and J is TRBJ2-5; unclear D gene. Germline-derived CDR1 and CDR2 are MNHNS and SASEGT. V gave up 1 base and J gave up 4 bases, with 16 bases separating them. The CDR3 length is 16 residues.

This clonotype was seen repeatedly, ten times or more. The J gene is TRBJ2-3, the V gene TRBV24-1; weak D call: TRBD1 (5 bases). The germline V and J ends were trimmed by 3 bases and 0 bases, with 12 bases remaining between them. This CDR3 has 16 amino acids. Germline lookup yields CDR1 KGHDR and CDR2 SFDVKD. CDR3 residues: CATSDLPDKSTDTQYF. The CDR3 DNA is TGTGCCACCAGTGATCTACCGGACAAGAGCACAGATACGCAGTATTTT.

This clonotype came up a few times. In DNA, the CDR3 is TGTGCCAGCAGTGCCCACCGGGACAGGGGAATTCAGCCCCAGCATTTT. Translation gives CASSAHRDRGIQPQHF. The gene calls are TRBV6-1 and TRBJ1-5; 10 bases align to TRBD1. The ends lost 4 bases at V and 6 bases at J; junction bases unmatched: 9. CDR1 and CDR2 from the germline V gene are MNHNS and SASEGT. The CDR3 sequence is 16 residues long.

This clonotype came up a few times. This rearrangement joins TRBV5-4 to TRBJ2-4; 9 bases fit TRBD2. Germline V lookup: CDR1 SGHNT, CDR2 YYREEE (reference sequence). The trim removed 0 bases at V and 5 bases at J, leaving 0 bases unmatched. The CDR3 is 14 amino acids. The CDR3 coding sequence is TGTGCCAGCAGCTTGGGACTAGCGGAAAACATTCAGTACTTC. Translation: CASSLGLAENIQYF.

Ten or more counts support this clonotype. The chain is built from TRBV3-1 and TRBJ2-7, with D possibly TRBD2 on 5 matching bases. V gave up 4 bases and J gave up 3 bases, with 7 bases separating them. Germline assignment: CDR1 LGHDT and CDR2 YNNKEL (reference sequence). The CDR3 totals 12 residues. CDR3 nucleotide sequence: TGTGCCAGCAGCCGAGGACTCTACGAGCAGTACTTC. It encodes CASSRGLYEQYF.

This chain connects TRBV7-2 to TRBJ2-4; D is uncertain. The germline V gene encodes CDR1 SGHTA and CDR2 FQGNSA. The CDR3 runs to 15 residues. Trimming stripped 7 bases from V and 4 bases from J, with 17 bases between. CDR3 amino acids: CASTPVRFTKNIQYF. The CDR3 nucleotides read TGTGCCAGCACCCCGGTGAGATTCACAAAAAACATTCAGTACTTC.

This clonotype came up a few times. V is TRBV2 and J is TRBJ2-7; D might be TRBD1 (5 bases). The length of the CDR3 is 14 residues. Germline CDR1 reads SNHLY; CDR2 reads FYNNEI. Trimming removed 4 bases from V and 7 bases from J, with 17 bases in between. This CDR3 is CASSVSGAVWEQYF. The CDR3 DNA reads as TGTGCCAGCAGTGTGAGTGGGGCGGTATGGGAGCAGTACTTC.

This clonotype appeared many times. The DNA for the CDR3 is TGTGCCAGCAGTTCCGCGGGACTGGACTATGGCTACACCTTC. Amino acid sequence: CASSSAGLDYGYTF. The rearrangement uses TRBV6-5 and TRBJ1-2, with D tentatively TRBD1 (5 bases). CDR1 MNHEY and CDR2 SVGAGI come from the germline V gene. The CDR3 loop spans 14 amino acids. V lost 4 bases and J lost 3, with 12 bases in between.

The chain links TRBV5-1 to TRBJ2-2; D gene ambiguous. Germline V gene lookup returns CDR1 SGHRS and CDR2 YFSETQ. The CDR3 length is 14 residues. Deletions cut 0 bases from V and 6 bases from J, with 9 bases between. The CDR3 reads CASSLEGWPGELFF. DNA for the CDR3: TGCGCCAGCAGCTTGGAAGGGTGGCCCGGGGAGCTGTTTTTT.

This clonotype was counted at least ten times. This chain connects TRBV30 to TRBJ1-1; D gene unclear. The CDR3 extends over 13 amino acids. V was cut by 1 base and J by 4 bases, with 10 bases left in between. Germline V CDR1 and CDR2: GTSNPN, SVGIG (reference sequence). CDR3 in amino acids: CAWSDGLRTEAFF. CDR3 DNA: TGTGCCTGGAGTGATGGGCTACGCACTGAAGCTTTCTTT.

The V call is TRBV2, the J call TRBJ2-3; D ambiguous. CDR1 is SNHLY and CDR2 is FYNNEI in the germline V gene. The CDR3 extends over 13 amino acids. V dropped 6 bases and J dropped 1 base, with 8 bases sitting between them. Written as DNA, the CDR3 is TGTGCCAGCAGACGAGACGGCACAGATACGCAGTATTTT. Its translation: CASRRDGTDTQYF.

This chain links TRBV9 with TRBJ2-1; the D gene is possibly TRBD2 (8 bases). The germline V gene has CDR1 SGDLS and CDR2 YYNGEE. Between the trimmed V and J ends, which lost 4 bases and 8 bases, there was a span of 19 bases. This CDR3 spans 15 amino acids. The CDR3 region has the DNA TGTGCCAGCAGCCCGGGAGGGGGCCTCTGGGATGAGCAGTTCTTC. It codes for CASSPGGGLWDEQFF. Drawing the rest from reference TRBV9 and TRBJ2-1, the complete variable domain is DSGVTQTPKHLITATGQRVTLRCSPRSGDLSVYWYQQSLDQGLQFLIQYYNGEERAKGNILERFSAQQFPDLHSELNLSSLELGDSALYFCASSPGGGLWDEQFFGPGTRLTVL.

This clonotype came up many times. The chain couples TRBV7-6 to TRBJ1-5; 7 nucleotides agree with TRBD1. The germline V gene encodes CDR1 SGHVS and CDR2 FNYEAQ. Trimming took 0 bases from V and 7 from J; bases not matched to a gene: 3. The CDR3 covers 14 residues. The CDR3: CASSLAGGSQPQHF. The DNA of the CDR3 is TGTGCCAGCAGCTTAGCAGGGGGCAGCCAGCCCCAGCATTTT.

The rearrangement joins TRBV20-1 to TRBJ2-5, with 7 bases fitting TRBD1. Looked up from germline, CDR1 is DFQATT and CDR2 is SNEGSKA (reference sequence). Germline trimming cut 5 bases from V and 5 bases from J; bases unmatched to any gene: 11. The CDR3 has 14 amino acids. The DNA of the CDR3 is TGCAGTGCTCATTTTGGACAGGCCCAGGAGACCCAGTACTTC. Protein sequence: CSAHFGQAQETQYF.

The sample holds many counts of this clonotype. The gene calls are TRBV28 and TRBJ2-2; 8 nucleotides align to TRBD2. CDR1 is MDHEN, CDR2 SYDVKM, per germline. This CDR3 has 20 residues. V lost 2 bases, J lost 3 bases, and 17 bases stayed unmatched. The DNA of the CDR3 is TGTGCCAGCAGTTTAGGCAGGAGGATCTGGAAAGCGGGGGACACCGGGGAGCTGTTTTTT. Translated: CASSLGRRIWKAGDTGELFF. The variable domain in full, completed from reference TRBV28 and TRBJ2-2, reads DVKVTQSSRYLVKRTGEKVFLECVQDMDHENMFWYRQDPGLGLRLIYFSYDVKMKEKGDIPEGYSVSREKKERFSLILESASTNQTSMYLCASSLGRRIWKAGDTGELFFGEGSRLTVL.

The V and J genes are TRBV21-1 and TRBJ2-5; the table's D call, TRBD1, was not checked against the DNA. TRBV21-1 is assigned pseudogene status. This CDR3 contains 15 residues. CDR3 loop: CASSTPGRREETQYF. The CDR3 nucleotides read TGTGCCAGCAGCACCCCGGGGCGTAGGGAAGAGACCCAGTACTTC.

This clonotype has more than one count but fewer than ten. This chain uses TRBV20-1 with TRBJ2-3, with 13 bases lining up with TRBD2. Germline V CDR1 and CDR2: DFQATT, SNEGSKA (reference sequence). This CDR3 comprises 17 residues. V trimming: 6 bases; J trimming: 1 base; junction bases outside the gene matches: 10. CDR3 sequence: CSALTSGGSSGTDTQYF. The CDR3 bases are TGCAGTGCCCTGACTAGCGGGGGGTCGAGCGGCACAGATACGCAGTATTTT.

The chain couples TRBV25-1 to TRBJ1-5; D ambiguous. The CDR3 sequence is 12 residues long. Germline lookup yields CDR1 MGHDK and CDR2 SYGVNS. Trimming stripped 5 bases from V and 4 bases from J, with 6 bases between. CDR3 residues: CASSHRNQPQHF. In DNA, the CDR3 is TGTGCCAGCAGTCATAGAAATCAGCCCCAGCATTTT.

There are a few counts of this clonotype. The V and J genes are TRBV6-4 and TRBJ2-6, with TRBD2 as a possible D gene (5 bases). CDR3 length: 16 amino acids. V was clipped by 4 bases and J by 4 bases, with 14 bases between them. CDR1 and CDR2 (germline): MRHNA, SNTAGT. CDR3 loop: CASSADPGSGANVLTF. CDR3 coding DNA: TGTGCCAGCAGTGCCGACCCGGGGTCCGGGGCCAACGTCCTGACTTTC.

A note on this clonotype: Just one base apart from a much larger clone, this may be a read error. The V call is TRBV12-3 or TRBV12-4, the J call TRBJ2-2; 12 nucleotides match TRBD1. CDR3 length: 14 residues. CDR3: CASRGTGGTGELLF. In DNA, the CDR3 is TGTGCCAGCAGAGGGACAGGGGGCACCGGGGAGCTGCTTTTT.

This clonotype was seen more than once but under ten times. This chain joins TRBV28 and TRBJ2-5, with D tentatively TRBD1 (5 bases). The V end lost 6 bases, the J end lost 2 bases, and 10 bases lay between the germline ends. This CDR3 region has 13 residues. The germline V gene encodes CDR1 MDHEN and CDR2 SYDVKM. The CDR3: CASRVAGQETQYF. CDR3 bases: TGTGCCAGCAGGGTGGCAGGGCAAGAGACCCAGTACTTC.

This clonotype was seen ten or more times. The chain has TRBV11-2 and TRBJ2-1; TRBD2 agrees at 13 bases. Germline lookup yields CDR1 SGHAT and CDR2 FQNNGV. V was pared by 5 bases and J by 7 bases, with 5 bases of the junction left unmatched. This CDR3 has 15 residues. The CDR3, as DNA: TGTGCCAGCAGCCCCCGACTAGCGGGAGGTAATGAGCAGTTCTTC. Amino acid sequence: CASSPRLAGGNEQFF.

This clonotype appeared many times. J is TRBJ2-3 and V is TRBV20-1; 8 positions agree with TRBD2. The V segment lost 6 bases and the J segment 2 bases; nucleotides outside the gene matches: 13. Per the germline V gene, CDR1 is DFQATT and CDR2 is SNEGSKA (reference sequence). The CDR3 runs to 16 residues. This chain's CDR3 is CSAESPVAGFTDTQYF. In DNA form, the CDR3 reads TGCAGTGCCGAAAGCCCCGTAGCGGGGTTCACAGATACGCAGTATTTT.

This clonotype was observed at least ten times. The chain carries TRBV5-4 and TRBJ2-2, with no clear D. The germline V gene encodes CDR1 SGHNT and CDR2 YYREEE (reference sequence). The CDR3 totals 16 residues. The V end lost 4 bases, the J end lost 6 bases, and 19 bases lay between the germline ends. This CDR3 is CASSAPGQVYAGELFF. In DNA, the CDR3 is TGTGCCAGCAGCGCCCCCGGGCAGGTGTACGCCGGGGAGCTGTTTTTT.

This clonotype was detected ten times or more. This chain links TRBV19 with TRBJ2-2, with D perhaps matching TRBD2 (6 bases). This CDR3 is 14 amino acids long. The germline V gene encodes CDR1 LNHDA and CDR2 SQIVND (reference sequence). The CDR3 region is CAGEVWYGTGELFF. The CDR3 nucleotides read TGTGCAGGGGAGGTATGGTATGGCACCGGGGAGCTGTTTTTT.